Each of the 20 T cell receptor beta chains below was sequenced from the same sample in a study of preoperative IRX-2 immunotherapy in early breast cancer. The treatment here: preoperative locoregional IRX-2 cytokine immunotherapy. Produced via immunoSEQ multiplex PCR; TCRdb's table is partial and in-frame only. The table lists more than 30,000 clones, 89% of them singletons. The starting material was tumor tissue, obtained after IRX-2 immunotherapy. These receptor sequences come from a human donor with breast cancer.

CDR3 nucleotides: TGTGCCAGTAGTATTCCCGCCAGCCCGCCGAACTATGGCTACACCTTC. The encoded protein is CASSIPASPPNYGYTF. V usage is TRBV19 and J usage is TRBJ1-2, with D unresolved. The V end was cut by 3 bases, the J end by 2 bases, with 16 bases between. The germline CDR1 and CDR2 sequences are LNHDA and SQIVND (reference sequence). The CDR3 extends over 16 amino acids.

A few counts support this clone. This chain links TRBV6-8 with TRBJ2-5; D may be TRBD2 (5 bases). Per germline, CDR1 MNHGY and CDR2 SAAAGT. This CDR3 comprises 14 residues. Between the trimmed V and J ends, which lost 5 bases and 3 bases, there was a span of 13 bases. The CDR3 DNA sequence: TGTGCCAGCAGTCCACTCAGCGGTGAAGAGACCCAGTACTTC. Its translation is CASSPLSGEETQYF.

The V gene is TRBV9, the J gene TRBJ2-7, with TRBD1 matching 8 bases. The ends lost 5 bases at V and 0 bases at J; junction bases unmatched: 7. Germline V lookup: CDR1 SGDLS, CDR2 YYNGEE. CDR3 length: 15 amino acids. The CDR3 sequence: CASSLGQGRSYEQYV. In DNA form, the CDR3 reads TGTGCCAGCAGTTTAGGACAGGGCCGCTCCTACGAGCAGTACGTC.

The CDR3 region has the DNA TGTGCCAGCAGCCTCATCCGAGCGGGGGGGAGCGGGGCCAACGTCCTGACTTTC. Translation: CASSLIRAGGSGANVLTF. This rearrangement joins TRBV6-8 to TRBJ2-6, with TRBD2 identical over 10 bases. The CDR3 is 18 amino acids. V shed 6 bases, J shed 4 bases, and the junction held 12 bases outside the gene matches. Germline V CDR1 and CDR2: MNHGY, SAAAGT.

The rearrangement links TRBV11-3 to TRBJ1-1; D perhaps matches TRBD1 (6 bases). Trimming cost V 1 base and J 1 base, with 13 bases left between them. Germline CDR1 and CDR2: SGHNT and YENEEA. This CDR3 is 16 amino acids long. The CDR3 bases are TGTGCCAGCAGCTTAGGGGGCGCGGGGGCGAACACTGAAGCTTTCTTT. Translation gives CASSLGGAGANTEAFF. Using reference TRBV11-3 and TRBJ1-1 for the parts outside the CDR3, the full variable domain is EAGVVQSPRYKIIEKKQPVAFWCNPISGHNTLYWYLQNLGQGPELLIRYENEEAVDDSQLPKDRFSAERLKGVDSTLKIQPAELGDSAVYLCASSLGGAGANTEAFFGQGTRLTVV.

Concerning this clone itself: The junction differs from germline at one of its ends, possibly a read error. This chain links TRBV6-8 with TRBJ1-5; possibly TRBD1 for D (5 bases). The germline V gene encodes CDR1 MNHGY and CDR2 SAAAGT. CDR3 length equals 16 residues. The CDR3 spells CAISASGTLASQPQHF. The CDR3 nucleotides are TGTGCCATCAGTGCTTCAGGGACGCTAGCAAGCCAGCCCCAGCATTTT.

The V call is TRBV6-8, the J call TRBJ1-1; D gene unclear. V gave up 7 bases and J gave up 4 bases, with 10 bases separating them. The germline V gene encodes CDR1 MNHGY and CDR2 SAAAGT. This CDR3 is 12 amino acids long. This chain's CDR3 is CASILPGTEAFF. The CDR3 coding sequence is TGTGCCAGCATTCTTCCGGGCACTGAAGCTTTCTTT.

Regarding this clone: Other DNA sequences from this sample encode an identical CDR3 as well. The V call is TRBV5-1, the J call TRBJ2-1, with 11 nucleotides matching TRBD1. This CDR3 has 17 amino acids. In germline, CDR1 is SGHRS, CDR2 YFSETQ. The V segment lost 2 bases and the J segment 6 bases; nucleotides outside the gene matches: 10. The CDR3 is CASSFLSTGTGGNEQFF. CDR3 nucleotides: TGCGCCAGCAGCTTCCTCTCTACCGGGACAGGGGGCAATGAGCAGTTCTTC.

The chain carries TRBV12-2 and TRBJ1-1; the DNA was not used to check the table's D call, TRBD1. TRBV12-2 counts as a pseudogene. This CDR3 contains 14 residues. The CDR3 coding sequence is TGTGCAAGTCGACAAACGACAGGGTCGACTGAAGCTTTCTTT. Translation: CASRQTTGSTEAFF.

CDR3 loop: CASSLTSAGPFYNEQFF. CDR3 nucleotide sequence: TGTGCCAGCAGCTTGACTAGTGCGGGTCCCTTCTACAATGAGCAGTTCTTC. This chain joins TRBV7-1 and TRBJ2-1; TRBD2 might be the D (6 bases). TRBV7-1 is reported as an ORF; its role is uncertain. This CDR3 is built from 17 residues. V lost 4 bases and J 3 bases, leaving 19 bases between the germline ends.

The chain uses TRBV5-1 and TRBJ1-1; possible D gene TRBD1, 5 bases. Germline CDR1 reads SGHRS; CDR2 reads YFSETQ. The CDR3 covers 14 residues. Trimming took 4 bases from V and 1 from J, leaving 11 bases between them. CDR3 nucleotides: TGCGCCAGCAGCGCAGGGTATAAGAACACTGAAGCTTTCTTT. Amino acid sequence: CASSAGYKNTEAFF.

The rearrangement joins TRBV16 to TRBJ2-2; no reliable D call. Germline CDR1 KGHSY, CDR2 FQNENV. The CDR3 runs 13 residues. V lost 5 bases and J lost 7, with 11 bases in between. The CDR3 DNA reads TGTGCCAGCAGCTCTTCGGGCCACGGGGAGCTGTTTTTT. Its protein is CASSSSGHGELFF.

This rearrangement joins TRBV5-1 to TRBJ2-2; possibly TRBD2 for D (5 bases). The CDR3 is 15 amino acids. CDR1 and CDR2 from the germline V gene are SGHRS and YFSETQ. V lost 4 bases to trimming and J lost 0 bases, with 10 bases between them. The CDR3 protein is CASSLLASNTGELFF. The CDR3 region has the DNA TGCGCCAGCAGCCTCCTAGCTTCGAACACCGGGGAGCTGTTTTTT.

This chain connects TRBV16 to TRBJ1-1; no definite D call. Germline lookup yields CDR1 KGHSY and CDR2 FQNENV. V lost 6 bases and J 6 bases, leaving 17 bases between the germline ends. This CDR3 has 14 amino acids. In DNA form, the CDR3 reads TGTGCCAGCAGTTCTCTGAAGACTGTAGCTGAAGCTTTCTTT. Translating it yields CASSSLKTVAEAFF.

As DNA, the CDR3 is TGTGCCAGTAGAACGCAGGAGAACACTGAAGCTTTCTTT. Its translation: CASRTQENTEAFF. This chain uses TRBV19 with TRBJ1-1; D gene uncertain. The germline gives CDR1 LNHDA, CDR2 SQIVND (reference sequence). Trimming took 6 bases from V and 1 from J, leaving 9 bases between them. This CDR3 contains 13 residues.

V gene TRBV28 combines with J gene TRBJ1-2, with TRBD1 matching over 9 bases. CDR1 is MDHEN, CDR2 SYDVKM, per germline. The CDR3 contains 18 residues. Germline trimming cut 2 bases from V and 8 bases from J; bases unmatched to any gene: 18. The CDR3, as DNA: TGTGCCAGCAGTTTAATCCCCGGGACAGGGTTGAAATCAAGAGGCTACACCTTC. Translation gives CASSLIPGTGLKSRGYTF.

The chain carries TRBV19 and TRBJ2-3, with 7 bases matching TRBD1. Germline loops: CDR1 LNHDA, CDR2 SQIVND (reference sequence). There are 14 residues in the CDR3. With 8 bases clipped from V and 4 bases from J, the junction kept 9 bases outside the gene matches. CDR3 amino acids: CASGPQGFPDTQYF. The CDR3 coding sequence is TGTGCCAGTGGACCACAGGGGTTCCCAGATACGCAGTATTTT.

This clone was seen only once. The rearrangement links TRBV19 to TRBJ1-5; 11 nucleotides agree with TRBD1. This CDR3 is built from 17 residues. Germline V gene sequence: CDR1 LNHDA, CDR2 SQIVND (reference sequence). Trimming took 4 bases from V and 3 from J; bases not matched to a gene: 8. This CDR3 reads CASSTYGTGGFNQPQHF. The CDR3 DNA follows: TGTGCCAGTAGTACATACGGGACAGGGGGATTCAATCAGCCCCAGCATTTT.

V is TRBV19 and J is TRBJ2-5, with D possibly TRBD1 on 6 matching bases. V was shortened by 6 bases and J by 4 bases, with 9 bases between the two germline ends. Germline lookup yields CDR1 LNHDA and CDR2 SQIVND (reference sequence). The CDR3 loop spans 12 amino acids. CDR3 sequence (DNA): TGTGCCAGTAGAGGGGGTGGAGAGACCCAGTACTTC. Translated: CASRGGGETQYF.

This sequence joins TRBV18 and TRBJ2-7; TRBD1 agrees at 7 bases. The trim removed 5 bases at V and 1 base at J, leaving 5 bases unmatched. CDR1 and CDR2 from the germline V gene are KGHSH and LQKENI. The CDR3 sequence is 14 residues long. For the CDR3, the DNA is TGTGCCAGCTCAGCCAACAGGGGATCCTACGAGCAGTACTTC. Amino acid sequence: CASSANRGSYEQYF.